Each of the 6 T cell receptor beta chains below was sequenced from the same sample in a study of blood T cell repertoires in COVID-19. The repertoire was sequenced with immunoSEQ multiplex PCR; TCRdb's copy has only in-frame clones and lacks some. The sample includes several thousand clones, about nine tenths of them seen just once. Material: peripheral blood. The receptors shown here come from a woman between 45 and 60 years old with active COVID-19.

The chain combines TRBV15 with TRBJ1-6; D is uncertain. Looked up from germline, CDR1 is LNHNV and CDR2 is YYDKDF (reference sequence). The CDR3 is made up of 15 amino acids. Trimming pared 1 base from V and 7 bases from J, leaving 11 bases between. This chain's CDR3 is CATSRVAVRNSPLHF. CDR3 DNA: TGTGCCACCAGCAGAGTCGCGGTCCGGAATTCACCCCTCCACTTT.

V gene TRBV30 combines with J gene TRBJ1-5; weak D call: TRBD1 (5 bases). With 5 bases removed from V and 4 bases from J, the gap between germline ends came to 15 bases. The CDR3 covers 14 residues. Looked up from germline, CDR1 is GTSNPN and CDR2 is SVGIG (reference sequence). CDR3 region: CAWAPGGENQPQHF. The CDR3 bases are TGTGCCTGGGCCCCCGGGGGGGAGAATCAGCCCCAGCATTTT.

J is TRBJ1-1 and V is TRBV4-1; 8 bases map to TRBD1. This CDR3 region has 15 residues. The germline V gene encodes CDR1 MGHRA and CDR2 YSYEKL. V was clipped by 4 bases and J by 1 base; unmatched bases: 5. The CDR3 DNA follows: TGCGCCAGCAGCCCATCACAGGGGGGGAACACTGAAGCTTTCTTT. This encodes CASSPSQGGNTEAFF.

The genes are TRBV28 and TRBJ2-5; 7 bases align to TRBD2. The CDR3 contains 14 residues. From germline, CDR1 is MDHEN and CDR2 SYDVKM. J gave up 4 bases and V 4 bases, and 6 bases lay outside the gene matches. CDR3 loop: CASSSPIAGETQYF. The CDR3, as DNA: TGTGCCAGCAGTTCACCTATAGCGGGAGAGACCCAGTACTTC.

The chain employs TRBV21-1 and TRBJ1-5. TRBV21-1 is a pseudogene. The CDR3 length is 16 residues. Here the CDR3 reads CASSKEDGGYNQPQHF. CDR3 in DNA: TGTGCCAGCAGCAAAGAGGACGGGGGATACAATCAGCCCCAGCATTTT.

This clone came up once. The chain joins TRBV20-1 to TRBJ2-3; D is possibly TRBD2 (5 bases). The germline gives CDR1 DFQATT, CDR2 SNEGSKA (reference sequence). Between the trimmed V and J ends, which lost 5 bases and 8 bases, there was a span of 11 bases. There are 11 residues in the CDR3. The CDR3 sequence is CSASSRSTQYF. CDR3 in DNA: TGCAGTGCTTCTAGCCGGAGTACGCAGTATTTT.